This TCR beta chain was obtained from a study of cytomegalovirus exposure and HLA in healthy donors. The study's findings and limits: The number of N-insertions in an Asian-associated ancestry cluster was reportedly below the roughly 620-donor mean in a later analysis. V- and J-gene trimming of TCR beta was linked (in a later analysis) to a missense DCLRE1C variant. In a later analysis, HLA-associated beta chains showed higher expansion and lower generation probabilities than comparable chains.

Though nominally healthy at sampling, donors likely had unrecorded immune exposures. It was with 60 Vbeta and 13 Jbeta primers that the PCR ran. Generated by immunoSEQ multiplex PCR, the TCRdb table keeps only in-frame clones and is missing some. The table records roughly 120,000 clones, about 73% of them present only once. With respect to this clone: Its antigen is undetermined.

CDR3 length: 13 residues. Germline loops: CDR1 SGHTA, CDR2 FQGNSA. V dropped 1 base and J dropped 6; count of bases not matched to a gene: 3. The sequence was collected from a woman in her twenties or thirties in good health and CMV-seronegative. This chain links TRBV7-2 with TRBJ2-7; TRBD1 agrees at 7 bases. Sequencing was done on a sample of PBMCs. The CDR3 DNA is TGTGCCAGCAGCTTAGGTTCAGGGGGCGAGCAGTACTTC. Its translation: CASSLGSGGEQYF.